There are many counts of the clone carrying this T cell receptor beta chain. What it recognizes is unknown. V lost 7 bases and J 0 bases, leaving 9 bases between the germline ends. The length of the CDR3 is 13 residues. The germline V gene has CDR1 MDHEN and CDR2 SYDVKM. The data were taken from a study of regulatory T cells in long-lasting Graves disease. Regarding time point: persistent/refractory GD, antithyroid drugs over 5 years with positive TRAb. The TCR library was made from RNA that had been extracted from PBMCs in TRIzol. With iRepertoire HTBI primers and Arm-PCR of CDR3 regions, TCR beta libraries were built. TCRdb re-derived calls from the multiplex PCR reads in MiXCR, one entry per CDR3 protein. The data show 430,000 or so distinct CDR3 sequences, 20% to 25% seen once. Broader study findings: Repertoires from persistent disease leaned toward TRBV28, TRBJ1-2 and TRBJ2-5.

This chain links TRBV28 with TRBJ1-1; D not resolved. The clonotype comes from a female donor with Graves disease. The sequencing here drew on peripheral blood mononuclear cells (PBMCs), taken when the disease was refractory, from a patient treated with antithyroid drugs. The CDR3 sequence is CASIRQLNTEAFF. The DNA for the CDR3 is TGTGCCAGCATCCGCCAGCTGAACACTGAAGCTTTCTTT. The whole variable domain, remainder taken from reference TRBV28 and TRBJ1-1, is DVKVTQSSRYLVKRTGEKVFLECVQDMDHENMFWYRQDPGLGLRLIYFSYDVKMKEKGDIPEGYSVSREKKERFSLILESASTNQTSMYLCASIRQLNTEAFFGQGTRLTVV.